This entry features one T cell receptor (beta chain) sequence. This sample is drawn from a study of T cell changes during pregnancy in multiple sclerosis. Using immunoSEQ multiplex PCR, the repertoire was profiled, and TCRdb retains in-frame clones only, with some absent. Counted here are 75,000 to 95,000 clones, approximately 92% occurring once; the ten biggest clones make up around 2%. This CDR3 region has 11 residues. The germline V gene has CDR1 SNHLY and CDR2 FYNNEI. V was shortened by 8 bases and J by 7 bases, with 11 bases between the two germline ends. Source: peripheral blood, taken after pregnancy. This sequence originates from a female donor with multiple sclerosis, enrolled in a pregnancy study. The V gene is TRBV2, the J gene TRBJ1-2; D is possibly TRBD1 (5 bases). Written as DNA, the CDR3 is TGTGCCAGCGAAGGGGAAAGTGGCTACACCTTC. The encoded protein is CASEGESGYTF.